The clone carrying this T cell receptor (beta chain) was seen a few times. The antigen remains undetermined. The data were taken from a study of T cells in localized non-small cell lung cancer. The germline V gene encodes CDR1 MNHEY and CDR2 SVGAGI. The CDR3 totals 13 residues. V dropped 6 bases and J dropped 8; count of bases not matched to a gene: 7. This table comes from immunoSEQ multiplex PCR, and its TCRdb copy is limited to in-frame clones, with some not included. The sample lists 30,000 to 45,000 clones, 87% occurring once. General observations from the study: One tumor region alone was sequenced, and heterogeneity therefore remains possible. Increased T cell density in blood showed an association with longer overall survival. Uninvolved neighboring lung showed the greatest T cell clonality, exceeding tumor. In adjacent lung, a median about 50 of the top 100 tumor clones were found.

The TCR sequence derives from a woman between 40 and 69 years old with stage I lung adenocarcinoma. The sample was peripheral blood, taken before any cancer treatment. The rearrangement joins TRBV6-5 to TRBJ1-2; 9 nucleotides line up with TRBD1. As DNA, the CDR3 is TGTGCCAGCAGGAATTACAGGGGGCGAGGCTACACCTTC. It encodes CASRNYRGRGYTF.